Listed here are 13 T cell receptor beta chains from one sample, sequenced in a study of spatial heterogeneity in lung cancer. TCRdb re-derived calls from the 5' RACE reads in MiXCR, one entry per CDR3 protein. The sample includes some 83,000 distinct CDR3 sequences, more than 15% of them seen just once. Time point defined: sample taken at primary tumor resection. The authors sequenced whole RNA from tumor, nontumor lung or frozen PBMC without sorting. The sample consisted of PBMCs, taken at surgery. Receptors originate from a male donor with early-stage non-small cell lung cancer.

The genes are TRBV7-3 and TRBJ2-5, with D unclear. CDR3 length: 15 amino acids. Germline CDR1 is SGHTA and CDR2 is FQGTGA. Trimming removed 4 bases from V and 0 bases from J, with 12 bases in between. This CDR3 is CASSSGPAYQETQYF. DNA of the CDR3: TGTGCCAGCAGCTCCGGACCGGCGTACCAAGAGACCCAGTACTTC.

This sequence joins TRBV12-3 or TRBV12-4 and TRBJ2-5; D gene unclear. This CDR3 is built from 14 residues. V lost 3 bases and J 1 base, leaving 9 bases between the germline ends. The CDR3 DNA follows: TGTGCCAGCAGTTTTATGACCTCCCAAGAGACCCAGTACTTC. Residues: CASSFMTSQETQYF.

The chain recombines TRBV10-3 with TRBJ2-3, with 9 positions matching TRBD2. Germline V gene data show CDR1 as ENHRY and CDR2 as SYGVKD. V lost 2 bases to trimming and J lost 5 bases; unmatched junction nucleotides: 2. The CDR3 totals 14 residues. In DNA form, the CDR3 reads TGTGCCATCAGTGAGGCTAGCGGGAAAGATACGCAGTATTTT. This codes for CAISEASGKDTQYF.

This clonotype was recorded many times. The chain combines TRBV28 with TRBJ2-7; D gene unclear. Germline loops: CDR1 MDHEN, CDR2 SYDVKM. This CDR3 has 16 amino acids. V dropped 8 bases and J dropped 0 bases, with 20 bases sitting between them. The CDR3 reads CASVPPGPSLSYEQYF. The CDR3 bases are TGTGCCAGCGTGCCCCCGGGCCCTTCACTCTCCTACGAGCAGTACTTC.

This clonotype was seen many times. The V and J genes are TRBV4-1 and TRBJ2-2, with no clear D. V lost 5 bases to trimming and J lost 1 base, with 11 bases between them. The CDR3 is 15 amino acids. The germline V gene encodes CDR1 MGHRA and CDR2 YSYEKL. CDR3 protein: CASSDGLRNTGELFF. CDR3 nucleotide sequence: TGCGCCAGCAGCGACGGGCTAAGGAACACCGGGGAGCTGTTTTTT.

The sample holds many counts of this clonotype. The CDR3 loop reads CASSLSTDTQYF. CDR3 nucleotides: TGTGCCAGCAGCCTTAGCACAGATACGCAGTATTTT. The chain carries TRBV3-1 and TRBJ2-3; the D is unclear. Trimming cost V 4 bases and J 0 bases, with 2 bases left between them. Germline-derived CDR1 and CDR2 are LGHDT and YNNKEL (reference sequence). This CDR3 is built from 12 residues.

The V and J genes are TRBV7-9 and TRBJ2-7, with TRBD2 matching over 7 bases. The J segment lost 3 bases and the V segment lost 8 bases, leaving 10 bases of the junction unmatched. In germline, CDR1 is SEHNR, CDR2 FQNEAQ (reference sequence). CDR3 length equals 14 residues. CDR3 sequence: CASGARTRGYEQYF. The CDR3 DNA follows: TGTGCCAGCGGGGCCCGGACTAGGGGCTACGAGCAGTACTTC.

This chain uses TRBV12-5 with TRBJ2-1; D may match TRBD1 or TRBD2 (5 bases each). This CDR3 comprises 14 residues. The germline gives CDR1 LGHNT, CDR2 FRNRAP. V was clipped by 6 bases and J by 0 bases, with 9 bases between them. The CDR3 loop is CASGPGSSYNEQFF. DNA of the CDR3: TGTGCTAGTGGCCCAGGGAGCTCCTACAATGAGCAGTTCTTC.

The chain links TRBV21-1 to TRBJ1-5. TRBV21-1 is an annotated pseudogene. The CDR3 length is 15 residues. This CDR3 reads CATVRGGVGNQPQHF. CDR3 nucleotide sequence: TGTGCTACCGTCCGCGGTGGCGTAGGAAATCAGCCCCAGCATTTT.

The rearrangement joins TRBV20-1 to TRBJ2-3; possibly TRBD2 for D (5 bases). The CDR3 spans 13 residues. V was trimmed by 3 bases and J by 0 bases, leaving 7 bases between them. In germline, CDR1 is DFQATT, CDR2 SNEGSKA (reference sequence). The chain's CDR3 is CSASASSTDTQYF. Written as DNA, the CDR3 is TGCAGTGCTAGCGCTAGCAGCACAGATACGCAGTATTTT.

This chain links TRBV5-1 with TRBJ2-3; 8 bases agree with TRBD1. The CDR3 has 14 amino acids. Germline lookup yields CDR1 SGHRS and CDR2 YFSETQ. J lost 4 bases, V lost 3 bases, and 4 bases had no gene match. CDR3 sequence (DNA): TGCGCCAGCAGCTCTTTGACAGGGGCAGATACGCAGTATTTT. As protein: CASSSLTGADTQYF.

This chain connects TRBV2 to TRBJ2-3; no clear D gene. This CDR3 comprises 14 residues. CDR1 is SNHLY and CDR2 is FYNNEI in the germline V gene. V was trimmed by 4 bases and J by 0 bases, leaving 8 bases between them. In DNA form, the CDR3 reads TGTGCCAGCAGTGGTGGCCTGAGCACAGATACGCAGTATTTT. Its translation: CASSGGLSTDTQYF.

This clonotype was seen a handful of times. The rearrangement links TRBV7-2 to TRBJ1-1; D unclear. Trimming pared 4 bases from V and 7 bases from J, leaving 13 bases between. The germline V gene encodes CDR1 SGHTA and CDR2 FQGNSA. This CDR3 is built from 13 residues. The CDR3 DNA follows: TGTGCCAGCAGCTGGGCAGAAATATATGAAGCTTTCTTT. Translation: CASSWAEIYEAFF.